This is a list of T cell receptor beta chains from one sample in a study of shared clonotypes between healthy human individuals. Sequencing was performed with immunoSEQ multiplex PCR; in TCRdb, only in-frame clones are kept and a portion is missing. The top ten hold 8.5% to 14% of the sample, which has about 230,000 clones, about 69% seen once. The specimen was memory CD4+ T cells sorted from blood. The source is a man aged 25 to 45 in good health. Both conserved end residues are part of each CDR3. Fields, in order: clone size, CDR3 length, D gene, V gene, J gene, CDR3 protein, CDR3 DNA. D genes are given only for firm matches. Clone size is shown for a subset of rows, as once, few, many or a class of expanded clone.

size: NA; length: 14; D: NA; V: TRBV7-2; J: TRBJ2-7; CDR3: CASSLRDTYYEQYF; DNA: TGTGCCAGCAGCCTCCGGGACACTTACTACGAGCAGTACTTC
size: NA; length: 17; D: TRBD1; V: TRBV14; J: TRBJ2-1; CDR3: CASSHAPGQGGYNEQFF; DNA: TGTGCCAGCAGCCACGCCCCGGGACAGGGAGGATACAATGAGCAGTTCTTC
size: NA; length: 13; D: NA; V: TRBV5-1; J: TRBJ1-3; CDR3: CASSLDTGNTIYF; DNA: TGCGCCAGCAGCTTGGACACGGGAAACACCATATATTTT
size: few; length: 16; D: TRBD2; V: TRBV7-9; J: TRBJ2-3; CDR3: CASSLGLATGRDTQYF; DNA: TGTGCCAGCAGCCTGGGACTAGCCACGGGTCGTGATACGCAGTATTTT
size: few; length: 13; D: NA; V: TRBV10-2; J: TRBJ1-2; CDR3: CASSDSQDYGYTF; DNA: TGCGCCAGCAGTGATAGCCAGGACTATGGCTACACCTTC
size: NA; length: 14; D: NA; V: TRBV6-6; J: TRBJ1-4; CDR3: CASSGVPRSEKLFF; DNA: TGTGCCAGCAGCGGGGTTCCTCGGTCGGAAAAACTGTTTTTT
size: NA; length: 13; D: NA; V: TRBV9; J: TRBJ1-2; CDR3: CASSVDLNYGYTF; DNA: TGTGCCAGCAGCGTAGACCTAAACTATGGCTACACCTTC
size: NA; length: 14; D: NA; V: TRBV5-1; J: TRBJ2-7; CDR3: CASTPGGSSYEQYF; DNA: TGCGCCAGCACCCCAGGGGGGAGCAGTTACGAGCAGTACTTC
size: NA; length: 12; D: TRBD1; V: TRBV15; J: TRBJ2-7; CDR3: CATSPTGYEQYF; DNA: TGTGCCACCAGCCCGACAGGGTACGAGCAGTACTTC
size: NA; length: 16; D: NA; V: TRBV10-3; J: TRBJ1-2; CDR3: CAISESIGPGNYGYTF; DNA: TGTGCCATCAGTGAGTCGATAGGACCCGGAAACTATGGCTACACCTTC
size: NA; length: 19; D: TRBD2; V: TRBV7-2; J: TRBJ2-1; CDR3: CASSRPKKNSGGAYNEQFF; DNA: TGTGCCAGCAGCCGCCCGAAAAAAAATAGCGGGGGGGCCTACAATGAGCAGTTCTTC
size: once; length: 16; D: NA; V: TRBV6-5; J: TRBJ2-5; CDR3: CASSSGGLIGKETQYF; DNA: TGTGCCAGCAGTTCCGGGGGTCTCATCGGCAAAGAGACCCAGTACTTC
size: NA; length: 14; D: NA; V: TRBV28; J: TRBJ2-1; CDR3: CASRRGLAHTEQFF; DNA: TGTGCCAGCAGGCGGGGACTGGCGCATACTGAGCAGTTCTTC
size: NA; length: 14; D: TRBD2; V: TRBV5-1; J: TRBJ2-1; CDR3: CASSKQRELNEQFF; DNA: TGCGCCAGCAGCAAACAGCGGGAGTTAAATGAGCAGTTCTTC
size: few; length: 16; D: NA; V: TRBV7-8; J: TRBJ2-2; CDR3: CASSLAGLTQTGELFF; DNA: TGTGCCAGCAGCTTAGCGGGACTGACGCAGACCGGGGAGCTGTTTTTT
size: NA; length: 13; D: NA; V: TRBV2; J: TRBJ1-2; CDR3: CASSLQGSYGYTF; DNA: TGTGCCAGCAGTTTACAGGGATCCTATGGCTACACCTTC
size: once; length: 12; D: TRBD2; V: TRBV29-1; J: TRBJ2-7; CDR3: CSVDGEGGEQYF; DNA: TGCAGCGTTGATGGGGAGGGAGGAGAGCAGTACTTC
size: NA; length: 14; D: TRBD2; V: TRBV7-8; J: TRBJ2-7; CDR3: CASSRGLAGYEQYF; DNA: TGTGCCAGCAGCCGTGGACTAGCGGGATACGAGCAGTACTTC
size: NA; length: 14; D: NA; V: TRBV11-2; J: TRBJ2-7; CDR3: CASSSDSSRYEQYF; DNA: TGTGCCAGCAGCTCGGACAGTAGCCGATACGAGCAGTACTTC
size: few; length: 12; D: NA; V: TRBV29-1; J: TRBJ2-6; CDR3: CSVGAGANVLTF; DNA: TGCAGCGTTGGGGCTGGGGCCAACGTCCTGACTTTC
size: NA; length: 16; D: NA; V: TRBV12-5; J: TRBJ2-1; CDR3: CASGLVLGGSYNEQFF; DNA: TGTGCTAGTGGTTTGGTACTGGGGGGTTCCTACAATGAGCAGTTCTTC
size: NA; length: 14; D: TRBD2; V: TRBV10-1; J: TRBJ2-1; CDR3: CASSLSGGGDEQFF; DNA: TGCGCCAGCAGCCTGAGCGGGGGGGGCGATGAGCAGTTCTTC
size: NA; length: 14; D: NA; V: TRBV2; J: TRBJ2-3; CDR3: CASIGRGSTDTQYF; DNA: TGTGCCAGCATCGGCAGGGGTAGCACAGATACGCAGTATTTT
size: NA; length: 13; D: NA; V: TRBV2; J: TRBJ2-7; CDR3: CASTPGGSGEQYF; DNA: TGTGCCAGCACGCCCGGAGGGAGTGGGGAGCAGTACTTC
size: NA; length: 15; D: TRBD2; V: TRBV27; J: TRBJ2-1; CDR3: CASSSSTSGSRNRFF; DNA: TGTGCCAGCAGTTCCTCGACTAGCGGGAGCAGGAACCGGTTCTTC
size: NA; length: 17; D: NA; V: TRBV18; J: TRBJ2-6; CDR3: CASSPQIPRTGANVLTF; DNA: TGTGCCAGCTCACCACAAATTCCCCGGACTGGGGCCAACGTCCTGACTTTC
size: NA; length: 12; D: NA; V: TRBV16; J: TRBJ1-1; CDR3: CASSLRDTEAFF; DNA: TGTGCCAGCAGCCTTAGGGACACTGAAGCTTTCTTT
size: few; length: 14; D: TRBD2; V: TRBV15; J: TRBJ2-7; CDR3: CATSRAGGSYEQYF; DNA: TGTGCCACCAGCAGAGCGGGAGGTTCCTACGAGCAGTACTTC
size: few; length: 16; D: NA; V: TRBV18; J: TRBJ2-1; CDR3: CASSPSLGSTYNEQFF; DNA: TGTGCCAGCTCACCATCCCTAGGGAGCACCTACAATGAGCAGTTCTTC
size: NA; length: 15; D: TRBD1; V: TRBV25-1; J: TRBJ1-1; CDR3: CASSAGQGVNTEAFF; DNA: TGTGCCAGCAGTGCGGGACAGGGGGTCAACACTGAAGCTTTCTTT
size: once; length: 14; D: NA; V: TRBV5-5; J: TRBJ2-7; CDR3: CASSPGPLSYEQYF; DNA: TGTGCCAGCAGCCCTGGACCGCTCTCCTACGAGCAGTACTTC
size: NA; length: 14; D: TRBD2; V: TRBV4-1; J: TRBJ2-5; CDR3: CASSRLAGGETQYF; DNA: TGCGCCAGCAGCCGACTAGCGGGAGGGGAGACCCAGTACTTC
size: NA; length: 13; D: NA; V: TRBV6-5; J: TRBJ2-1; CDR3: CASTSPDRTEQFF; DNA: TGTGCCAGCACTTCTCCCGACAGGACTGAGCAGTTCTTC
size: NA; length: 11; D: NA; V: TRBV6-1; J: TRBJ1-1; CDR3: CASSRNTEAFF; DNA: TGTGCCAGCAGTAGAAACACTGAAGCTTTCTTT
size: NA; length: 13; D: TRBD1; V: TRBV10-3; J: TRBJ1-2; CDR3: CAIRGTGSEGYTF; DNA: TGTGCCATCAGGGGGACAGGATCGGAGGGCTACACCTTC
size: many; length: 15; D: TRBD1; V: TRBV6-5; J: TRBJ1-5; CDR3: CASSFHRGSNQPQHF; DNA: TGTGCCAGCAGTTTTCACAGGGGGAGCAATCAGCCCCAGCATTTT
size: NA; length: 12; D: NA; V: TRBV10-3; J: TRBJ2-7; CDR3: CAISDSYDEQYF; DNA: TGTGCCATCAGTGACTCCTACGACGAGCAGTACTTC
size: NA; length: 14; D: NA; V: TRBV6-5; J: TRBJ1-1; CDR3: CASSYSEANTEAFF; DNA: TGTGCCAGCAGTTACTCGGAGGCGAACACTGAAGCTTTCTTT
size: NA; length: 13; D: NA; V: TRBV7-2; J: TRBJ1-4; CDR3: CASSLVTNEKLFF; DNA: TGTGCCAGCAGCTTAGTAACTAATGAAAAACTGTTTTTT
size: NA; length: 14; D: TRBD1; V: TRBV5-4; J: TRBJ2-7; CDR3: CASSEATGAYEQYF; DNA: TGTGCCAGCAGCGAGGCCACAGGGGCCTACGAGCAGTACTTC